The clone carrying this T cell receptor beta chain appeared a few times. The data derive from a study of blood T cell repertoires in COVID-19. TCRdb's table, derived via immunoSEQ multiplex PCR, lists solely in-frame clones and lacks some. The sample lists around 200,000 clones, roughly 85% occurring once. Germline CDR1 reads LNHDA; CDR2 reads SQIVND (reference sequence). V lost 5 bases and J lost 1, with 8 bases in between. There are 14 residues in the CDR3. Sequenced material: PBMCs or T cells enriched from blood (not recorded which). This receptor was identified in a man aged 35 to 55 who had recovered from COVID-19. This rearrangement joins TRBV19 to TRBJ2-2; a possible D gene is TRBD1 (5 bases). CDR3 residues: CASSRTLNTGELFF. DNA of the CDR3: TGTGCCAGTAGTCGGACACTGAACACCGGGGAGCTGTTTTTT.